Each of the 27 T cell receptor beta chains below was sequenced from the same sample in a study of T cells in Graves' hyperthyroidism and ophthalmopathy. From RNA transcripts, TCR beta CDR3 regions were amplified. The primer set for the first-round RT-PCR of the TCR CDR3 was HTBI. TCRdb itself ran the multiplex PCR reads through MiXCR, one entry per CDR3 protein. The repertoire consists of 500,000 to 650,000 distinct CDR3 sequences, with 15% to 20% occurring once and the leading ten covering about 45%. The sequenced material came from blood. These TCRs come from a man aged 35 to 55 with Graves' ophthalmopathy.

CDR3 sequence (DNA): TGCAGTGCCACTAGGGCGGAGGTGGCCGAGCAGTACTTC. Translating gives CSATRAEVAEQYF. The gene calls are TRBV20-1 and TRBJ2-7; possibly TRBD2 for D (5 bases). Deletions cut 6 bases from V and 6 bases from J, with 18 bases between. CDR3 length equals 13 residues. Per germline, CDR1 DFQATT and CDR2 SNEGSKA (reference sequence).

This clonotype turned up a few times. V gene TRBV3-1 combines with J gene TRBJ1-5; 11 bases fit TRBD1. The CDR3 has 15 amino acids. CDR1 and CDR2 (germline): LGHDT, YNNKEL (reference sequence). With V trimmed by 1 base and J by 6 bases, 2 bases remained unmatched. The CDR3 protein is CASSQGTGGRQPQHF. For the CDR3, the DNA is TGTGCCAGCAGCCAAGGGACAGGGGGCCGTCAGCCCCAGCATTTT.

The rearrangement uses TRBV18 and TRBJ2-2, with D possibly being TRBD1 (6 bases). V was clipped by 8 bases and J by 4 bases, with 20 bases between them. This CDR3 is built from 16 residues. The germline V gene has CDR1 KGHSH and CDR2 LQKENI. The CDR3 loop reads CASRNPQGLSTGELFF. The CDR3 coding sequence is TGTGCCAGCCGAAACCCGCAGGGGCTGAGCACCGGGGAGCTGTTTTTT.

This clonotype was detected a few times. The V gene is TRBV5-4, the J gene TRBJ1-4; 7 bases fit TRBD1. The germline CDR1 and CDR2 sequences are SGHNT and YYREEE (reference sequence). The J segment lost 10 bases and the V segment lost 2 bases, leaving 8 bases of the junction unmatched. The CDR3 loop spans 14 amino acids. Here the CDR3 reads CASSLETGSAKLFF. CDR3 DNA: TGTGCCAGCAGCTTAGAGACAGGGAGTGCAAAACTGTTTTTT.

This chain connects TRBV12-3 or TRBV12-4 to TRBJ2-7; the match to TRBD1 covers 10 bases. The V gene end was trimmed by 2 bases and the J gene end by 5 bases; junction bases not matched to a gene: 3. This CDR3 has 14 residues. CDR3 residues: CASSLMDRGDEQYF. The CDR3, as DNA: TGTGCCAGCAGTTTAATGGACAGGGGGGACGAGCAGTACTTC.

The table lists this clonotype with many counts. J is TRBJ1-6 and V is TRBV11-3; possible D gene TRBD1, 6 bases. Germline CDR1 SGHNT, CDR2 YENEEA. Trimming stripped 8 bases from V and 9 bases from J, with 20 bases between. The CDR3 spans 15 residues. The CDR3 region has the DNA TGTGCCAGCCTCAACGGGGGCATCCTCACTTCACCCCTCCACTTT. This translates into CASLNGGILTSPLHF.

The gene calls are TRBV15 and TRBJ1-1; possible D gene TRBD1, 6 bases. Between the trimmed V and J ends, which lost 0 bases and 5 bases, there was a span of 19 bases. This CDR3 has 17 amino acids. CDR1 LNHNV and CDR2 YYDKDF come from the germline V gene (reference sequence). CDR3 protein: CATSRDGRTALGTEAFF. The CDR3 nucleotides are TGTGCCACCAGCAGAGATGGGAGGACAGCCCTCGGTACTGAAGCTTTCTTT.

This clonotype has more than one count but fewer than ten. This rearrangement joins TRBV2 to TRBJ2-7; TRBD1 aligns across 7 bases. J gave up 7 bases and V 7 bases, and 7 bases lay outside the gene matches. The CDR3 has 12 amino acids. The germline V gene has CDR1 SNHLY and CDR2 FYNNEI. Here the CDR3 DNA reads TGTGCCAGCACCAACAGGGGTAGAGAGCAGTACTTC. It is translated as CASTNRGREQYF.

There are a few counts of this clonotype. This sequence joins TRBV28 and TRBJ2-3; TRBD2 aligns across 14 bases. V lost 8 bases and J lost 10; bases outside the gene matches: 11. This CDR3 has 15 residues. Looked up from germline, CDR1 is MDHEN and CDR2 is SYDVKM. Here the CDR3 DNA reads TGTGCCAGCGAAGGACTAGCGGGAGGCCCTCACCCGCAGTATTTT. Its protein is CASEGLAGGPHPQYF. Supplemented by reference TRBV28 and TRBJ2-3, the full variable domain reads DVKVTQSSRYLVKRTGEKVFLECVQDMDHENMFWYRQDPGLGLRLIYFSYDVKMKEKGDIPEGYSVSREKKERFSLILESASTNQTSMYLCASEGLAGGPHPQYFGPGTRLTVL.

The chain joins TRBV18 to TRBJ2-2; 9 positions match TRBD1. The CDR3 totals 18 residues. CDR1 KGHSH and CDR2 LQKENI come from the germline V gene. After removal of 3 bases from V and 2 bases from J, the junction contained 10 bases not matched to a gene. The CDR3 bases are TGTGCCAGCTCACCCTCCTTGGGACAGGGCTCCAACACCGGGGAGCTGTTTTTT. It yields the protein CASSPSLGQGSNTGELFF.

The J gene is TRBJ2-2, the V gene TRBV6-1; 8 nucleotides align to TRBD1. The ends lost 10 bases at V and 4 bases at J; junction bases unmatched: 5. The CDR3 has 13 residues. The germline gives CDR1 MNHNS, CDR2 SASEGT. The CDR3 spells CAIRGRSTGELFF. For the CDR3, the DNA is TGTGCCATCAGGGGGCGGAGCACCGGGGAGCTGTTTTTT.

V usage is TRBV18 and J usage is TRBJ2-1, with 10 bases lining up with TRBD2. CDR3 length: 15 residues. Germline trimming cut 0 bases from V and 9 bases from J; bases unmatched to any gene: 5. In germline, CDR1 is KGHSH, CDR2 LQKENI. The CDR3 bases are TGTGCCAGCTCACCACCCCTAGCGGGAGTGCGTGAGCAGTTCTTC. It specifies CASSPPLAGVREQFF.

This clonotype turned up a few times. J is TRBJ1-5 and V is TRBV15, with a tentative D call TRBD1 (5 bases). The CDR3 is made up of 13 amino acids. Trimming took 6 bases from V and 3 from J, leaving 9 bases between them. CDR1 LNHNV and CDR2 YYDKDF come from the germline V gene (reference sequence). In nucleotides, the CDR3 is TGTGCCACCAGTTTAGGGGACAATCAGCCCCAGCATTTT. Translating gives CATSLGDNQPQHF.

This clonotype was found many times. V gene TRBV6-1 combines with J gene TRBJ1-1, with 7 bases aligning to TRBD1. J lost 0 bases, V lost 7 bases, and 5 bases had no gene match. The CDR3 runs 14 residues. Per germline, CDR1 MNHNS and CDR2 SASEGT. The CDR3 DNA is TGTGCCAGCAACATACAGGGGATGAACACTGAAGCTTTCTTT. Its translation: CASNIQGMNTEAFF.

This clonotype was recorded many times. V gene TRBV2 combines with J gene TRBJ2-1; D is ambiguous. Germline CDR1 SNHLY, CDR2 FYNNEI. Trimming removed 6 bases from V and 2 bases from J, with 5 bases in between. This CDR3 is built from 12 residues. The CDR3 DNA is TGTGCCAGCAGGGTAACCTACAATGAGCAGTTCTTC. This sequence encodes CASRVTYNEQFF.

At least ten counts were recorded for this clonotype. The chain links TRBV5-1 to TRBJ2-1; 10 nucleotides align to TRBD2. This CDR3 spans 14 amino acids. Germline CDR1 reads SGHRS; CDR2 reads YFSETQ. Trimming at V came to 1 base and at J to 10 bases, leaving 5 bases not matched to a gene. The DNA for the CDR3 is TGCGCCAGCAGCTTGAGCGGGAGGGCCGGGGAGCAGTTCTTC. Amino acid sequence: CASSLSGRAGEQFF.

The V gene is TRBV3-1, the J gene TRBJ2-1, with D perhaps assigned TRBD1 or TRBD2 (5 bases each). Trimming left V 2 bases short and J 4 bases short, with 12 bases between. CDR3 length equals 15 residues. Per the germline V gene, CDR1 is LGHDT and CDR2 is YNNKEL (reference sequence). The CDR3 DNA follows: TGTGCCAGCAGCCAAAATTTGGGGGTTTACAATGAGCAGTTCTTC. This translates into CASSQNLGVYNEQFF.

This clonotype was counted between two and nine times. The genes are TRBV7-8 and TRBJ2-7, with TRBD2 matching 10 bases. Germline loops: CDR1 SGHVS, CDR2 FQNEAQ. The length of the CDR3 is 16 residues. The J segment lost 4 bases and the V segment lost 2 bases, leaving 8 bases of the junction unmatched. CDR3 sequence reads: CASSLSPSGSFYEQYF. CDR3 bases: TGTGCCAGCAGCTTATCTCCTAGCGGGAGTTTTTACGAGCAGTACTTC. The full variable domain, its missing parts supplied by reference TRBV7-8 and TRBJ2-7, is GAGVSQSPRYKVAKRGQDVALRCDPISGHVSLFWYQQALGQGPEFLTYFQNEAQLDKSGLPSDRFFAERPEGSVSTLKIQRTQQEDSAVYLCASSLSPSGSFYEQYFGPGTRLTVT.

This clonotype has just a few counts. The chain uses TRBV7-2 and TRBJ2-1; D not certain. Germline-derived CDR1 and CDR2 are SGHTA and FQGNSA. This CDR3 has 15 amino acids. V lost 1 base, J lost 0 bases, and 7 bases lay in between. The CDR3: CASSLVLSSYNEQFF. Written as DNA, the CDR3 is TGTGCCAGCAGCTTAGTTCTGTCCTCCTACAATGAGCAGTTCTTC.

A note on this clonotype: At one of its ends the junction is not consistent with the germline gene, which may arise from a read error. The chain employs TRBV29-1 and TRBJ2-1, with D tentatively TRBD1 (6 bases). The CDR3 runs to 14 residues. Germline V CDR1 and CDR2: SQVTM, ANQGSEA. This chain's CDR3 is CSATSGTSYNEQFF. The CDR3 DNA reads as TGCAGCGCTACTTCGGGGACATCTTACAATGAGCAGTTCTTT.

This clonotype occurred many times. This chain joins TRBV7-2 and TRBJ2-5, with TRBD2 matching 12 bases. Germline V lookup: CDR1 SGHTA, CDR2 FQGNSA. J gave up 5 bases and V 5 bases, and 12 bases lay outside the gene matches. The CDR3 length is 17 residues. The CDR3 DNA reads TGTGCCAGCAGCCCTGGGCCTAGCGGGAGGGCGTGGGAGACCCAGTACTTC. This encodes CASSPGPSGRAWETQYF.

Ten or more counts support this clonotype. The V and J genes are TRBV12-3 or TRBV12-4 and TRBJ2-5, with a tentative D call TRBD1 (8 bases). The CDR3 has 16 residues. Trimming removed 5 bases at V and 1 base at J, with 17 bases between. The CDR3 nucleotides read TGTGCCAGCAGTGCCGACAGGGGAGGGGGCCAAGAGACCCAGTACTTC. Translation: CASSADRGGGQETQYF.

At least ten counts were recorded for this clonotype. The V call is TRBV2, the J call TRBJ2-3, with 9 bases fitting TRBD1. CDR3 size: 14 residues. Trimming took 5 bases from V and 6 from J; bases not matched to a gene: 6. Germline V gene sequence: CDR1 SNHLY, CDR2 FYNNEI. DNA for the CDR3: TGTGCCAGCAGTCGGGACAGGGCGTTTGATACGCAGTATTTT. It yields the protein CASSRDRAFDTQYF.

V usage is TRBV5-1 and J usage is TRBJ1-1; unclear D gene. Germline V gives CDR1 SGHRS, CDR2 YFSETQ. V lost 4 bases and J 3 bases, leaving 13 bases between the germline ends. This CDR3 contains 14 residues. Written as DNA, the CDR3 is TGCGCCAGCAGCCTATACCCGAGGGACACTGAAGCTTTCTTT. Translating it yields CASSLYPRDTEAFF.

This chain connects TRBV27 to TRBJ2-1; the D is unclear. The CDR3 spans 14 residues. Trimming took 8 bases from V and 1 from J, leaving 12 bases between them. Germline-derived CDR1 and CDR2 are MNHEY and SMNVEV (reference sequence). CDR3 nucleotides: TGTGCCAGCGGCCAGGACGGTTCCTACAATGAGCAGTTCTTC. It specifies CASGQDGSYNEQFF.

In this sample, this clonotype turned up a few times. Here the CDR3 DNA reads TGTGCCAGTGCCGCCGGGGTTTCTGGAAACACCATATATTTT. This translates into CASAAGVSGNTIYF. V is TRBV27 and J is TRBJ1-3; D is uncertain. The V end was cut by 9 bases, the J end by 1 base, with 13 bases between. Germline V gene data show CDR1 as MNHEY and CDR2 as SMNVEV (reference sequence). This CDR3 is built from 14 residues.

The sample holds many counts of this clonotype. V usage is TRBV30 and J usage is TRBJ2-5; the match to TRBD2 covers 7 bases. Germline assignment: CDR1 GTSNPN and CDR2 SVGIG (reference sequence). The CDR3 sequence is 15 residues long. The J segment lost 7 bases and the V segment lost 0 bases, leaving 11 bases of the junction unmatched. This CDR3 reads CAWSVPLAGIWTQYF. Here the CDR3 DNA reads TGTGCCTGGAGTGTACCGTTAGCGGGTATTTGGACCCAGTACTTC. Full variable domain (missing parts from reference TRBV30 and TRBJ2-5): SQTIHQWPATLVQPVGSPLSLECTVEGTSNPNLYWYRQAAGRGLQLLFYSVGIGQISSEVPQNLSASRPQDRQFILSSKKLLLSDSGFYLCAWSVPLAGIWTQYFGPGTRLLVL.